This T cell receptor (beta chain) was found in a study of blood T cell repertoires in COVID-19. The table came from immunoSEQ multiplex PCR; TCRdb's copy has only in-frame clones and leaves some out. The sample has around 250,000 clones, 84% seen once. This clone has more than one count but fewer than ten. The sequenced sample was peripheral blood. The sequence derives from a human donor in a cohort sampled during active COVID-19.

CDR3 nucleotide sequence: TGTGCCAGTAGAGCCCGGGACAGGGCCTCCTACGAGCAGTACTTC. It specifies CASRARDRASYEQYF. The chain recombines TRBV19 with TRBJ2-7, with 9 positions matching TRBD1. The CDR3 runs 15 residues. CDR1 is LNHDA, CDR2 SQIVND, per germline (reference sequence). The J segment lost 0 bases and the V segment lost 6 bases, leaving 6 bases of the junction unmatched. Full variable domain (outside the CDR3, taken from reference TRBV19 and TRBJ2-7): DGGITQSPKYLFRKEGQNVTLSCEQNLNHDAMYWYRQDPGQGLRLIYYSQIVNDFQKGDIAEGYSVSREKKESFPLTVTSAQKNPTAFYLCASRARDRASYEQYFGPGTRLTVT.